Reported below is one TCR beta chain. The sample originates from a study of blood T cell repertoires in COVID-19. Only in-frame clones appear in the TCRdb table, and some are missing; sequencing was by immunoSEQ multiplex PCR. The table records approximately 76,000 clones, around 88% of them present only once. This receptor was taken from a man between 25 and 39 years old with acute or convalescent COVID-19. Sequencing was performed on peripheral blood.

The CDR3 DNA is TGTGCCTCCGCGCGGGAGACCACCGGGGAGCTGTTTTTT. Translated, it gives CASARETTGELFF. The chain joins TRBV28 to TRBJ2-2; TRBD2 matches 7 bases. Trimming at V came to 11 bases and at J to 4 bases, leaving 7 bases not matched to a gene. CDR3 size: 13 residues. Germline-derived CDR1 and CDR2 are MDHEN and SYDVKM.